This T cell receptor (beta chain) was captured by sequencing in a study of cytomegalovirus exposure and HLA in healthy donors. Findings and caveats of the study: Serostatus for CMV was the only available immune exposure information. Most of the TCR beta V segments (in an earlier analysis) were productive either about 87% or about 30% of the time.

The germline V and J ends were trimmed by 8 bases and 0 bases, with 10 bases remaining between them. CDR1 and CDR2 (germline): LGHNA, YSLEER. CDR3 size: 13 residues. Primers: 60 Vbeta forward and 13 Jbeta reverse. Generated by immunoSEQ multiplex PCR, the TCRdb table keeps only in-frame clones and is missing some. The profile shows some 100,000 clones, approximately 74% of them singletons. This clone showed up just a few times. The antigen is not known. The chain couples TRBV4-3 to TRBJ1-1; D is unresolved. This clonotype originated in a woman in her forties or fifties in good health and CMV-seropositive. The sample comprised PBMCs. Here the CDR3 reads CASGVSVNTEAFF. The CDR3 bases are TGCGCCAGCGGTGTATCAGTGAACACTGAAGCTTTCTTT.